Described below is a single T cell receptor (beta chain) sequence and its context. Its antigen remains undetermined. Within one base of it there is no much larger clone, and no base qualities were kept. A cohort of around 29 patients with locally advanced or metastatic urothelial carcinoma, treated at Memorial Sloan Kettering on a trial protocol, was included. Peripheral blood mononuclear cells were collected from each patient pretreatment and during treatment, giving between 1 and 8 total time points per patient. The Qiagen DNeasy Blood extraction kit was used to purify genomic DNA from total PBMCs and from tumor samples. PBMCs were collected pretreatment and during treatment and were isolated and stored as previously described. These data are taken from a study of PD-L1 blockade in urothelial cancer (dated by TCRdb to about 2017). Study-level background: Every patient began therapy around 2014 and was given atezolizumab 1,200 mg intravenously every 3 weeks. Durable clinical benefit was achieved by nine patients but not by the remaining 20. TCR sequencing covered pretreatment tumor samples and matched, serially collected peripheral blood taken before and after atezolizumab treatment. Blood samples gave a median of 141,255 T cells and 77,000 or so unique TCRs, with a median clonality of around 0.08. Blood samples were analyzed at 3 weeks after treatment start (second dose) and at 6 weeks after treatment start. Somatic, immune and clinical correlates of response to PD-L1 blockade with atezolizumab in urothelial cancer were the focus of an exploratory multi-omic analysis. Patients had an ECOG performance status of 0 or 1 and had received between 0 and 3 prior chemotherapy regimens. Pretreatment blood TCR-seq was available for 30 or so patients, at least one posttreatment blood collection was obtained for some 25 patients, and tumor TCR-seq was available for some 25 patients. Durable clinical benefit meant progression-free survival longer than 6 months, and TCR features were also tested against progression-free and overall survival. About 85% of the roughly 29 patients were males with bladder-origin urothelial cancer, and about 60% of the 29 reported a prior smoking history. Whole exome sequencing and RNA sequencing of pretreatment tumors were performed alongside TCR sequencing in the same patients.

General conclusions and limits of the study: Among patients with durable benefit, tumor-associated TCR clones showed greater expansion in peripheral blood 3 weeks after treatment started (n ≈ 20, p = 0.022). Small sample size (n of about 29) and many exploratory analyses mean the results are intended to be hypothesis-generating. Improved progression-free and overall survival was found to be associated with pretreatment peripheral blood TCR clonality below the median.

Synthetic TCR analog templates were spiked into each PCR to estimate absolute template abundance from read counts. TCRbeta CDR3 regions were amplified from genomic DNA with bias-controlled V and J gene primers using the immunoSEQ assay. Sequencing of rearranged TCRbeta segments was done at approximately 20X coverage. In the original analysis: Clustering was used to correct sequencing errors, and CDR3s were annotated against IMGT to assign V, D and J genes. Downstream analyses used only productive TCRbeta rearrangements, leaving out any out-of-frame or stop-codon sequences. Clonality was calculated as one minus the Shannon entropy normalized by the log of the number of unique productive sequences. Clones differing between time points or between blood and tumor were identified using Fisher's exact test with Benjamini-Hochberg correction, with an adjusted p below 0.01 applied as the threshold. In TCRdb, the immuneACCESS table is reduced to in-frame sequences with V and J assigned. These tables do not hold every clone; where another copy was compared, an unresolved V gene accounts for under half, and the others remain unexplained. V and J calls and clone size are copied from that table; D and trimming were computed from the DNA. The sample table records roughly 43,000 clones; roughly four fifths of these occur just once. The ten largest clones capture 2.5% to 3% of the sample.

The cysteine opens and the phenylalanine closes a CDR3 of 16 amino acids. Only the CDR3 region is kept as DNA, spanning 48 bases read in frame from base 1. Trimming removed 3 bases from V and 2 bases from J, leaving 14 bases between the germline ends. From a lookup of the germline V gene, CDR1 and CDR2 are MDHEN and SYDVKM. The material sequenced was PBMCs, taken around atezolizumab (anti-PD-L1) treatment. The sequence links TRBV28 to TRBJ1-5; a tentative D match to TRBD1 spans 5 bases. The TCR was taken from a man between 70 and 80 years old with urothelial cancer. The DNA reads TGTGCCAGCAGTTTCCTACCAGGGTCGGGCAATCAGCCCCAGCATTTT. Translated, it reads CASSFLPGSGNQPQHF.